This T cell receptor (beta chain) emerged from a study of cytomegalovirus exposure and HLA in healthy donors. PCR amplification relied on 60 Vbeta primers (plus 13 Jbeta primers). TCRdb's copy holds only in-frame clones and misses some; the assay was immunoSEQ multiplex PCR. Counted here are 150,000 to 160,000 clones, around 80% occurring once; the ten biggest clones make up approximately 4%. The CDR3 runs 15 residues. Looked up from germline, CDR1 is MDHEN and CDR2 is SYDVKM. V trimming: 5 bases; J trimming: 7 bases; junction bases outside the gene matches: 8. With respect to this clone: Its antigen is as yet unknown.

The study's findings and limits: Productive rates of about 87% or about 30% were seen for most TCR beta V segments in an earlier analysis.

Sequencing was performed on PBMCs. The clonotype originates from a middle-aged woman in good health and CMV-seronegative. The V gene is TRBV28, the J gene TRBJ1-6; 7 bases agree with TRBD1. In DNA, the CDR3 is TGTGCCAGCAGTCCCCGACAGGGTGGGAATTCACCCCTCCACTTT. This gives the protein CASSPRQGGNSPLHF.